This T cell receptor (beta chain) was captured in a study of T cells in Graves' hyperthyroidism and ophthalmopathy. Regarding the study as a whole: It was a median approximately 6 months before onset that the model predicted ophthalmopathy.

Patients having uncontrolled infection, another autoimmune disease, pregnancy or lactation were not included. Together with thyroid ultrasound, orbital computed tomography, serum thyroxine and TRAb, clinical symptoms were used for diagnoses. This CDR3 is 15 amino acids long. Germline assignment: CDR1 SEHNR and CDR2 FQNEAQ (reference sequence). Trimming shortened V by 5 bases and J by 3 bases, and 16 bases separated the two germline ends. This clonotype was seen at least ten times. The antigen remains undetermined. RNA transcripts served as the template for amplifying TCR beta CDR3 regions. When the TCR CDR3 underwent first-round RT-PCR, the HTBI primer set was used. From the multiplex PCR reads, TCRdb called clonotypes with MiXCR, one entry per CDR3 protein. The table has some 24,000 distinct CDR3 sequences, about 53% seen once.

The origin of this receptor is a woman in her thirties or forties with Graves' hyperthyroidism that later progressed to Graves' ophthalmopathy. The V and J genes are TRBV7-9 and TRBJ1-1, with D possibly TRBD1 on 6 matching bases. The sample consisted of blood. CDR3 sequence: CASSPRGGDDTEAFF. The CDR3 DNA follows: TGTGCCAGCAGCCCAAGGGGGGGCGATGACACTGAAGCTTTCTTT.